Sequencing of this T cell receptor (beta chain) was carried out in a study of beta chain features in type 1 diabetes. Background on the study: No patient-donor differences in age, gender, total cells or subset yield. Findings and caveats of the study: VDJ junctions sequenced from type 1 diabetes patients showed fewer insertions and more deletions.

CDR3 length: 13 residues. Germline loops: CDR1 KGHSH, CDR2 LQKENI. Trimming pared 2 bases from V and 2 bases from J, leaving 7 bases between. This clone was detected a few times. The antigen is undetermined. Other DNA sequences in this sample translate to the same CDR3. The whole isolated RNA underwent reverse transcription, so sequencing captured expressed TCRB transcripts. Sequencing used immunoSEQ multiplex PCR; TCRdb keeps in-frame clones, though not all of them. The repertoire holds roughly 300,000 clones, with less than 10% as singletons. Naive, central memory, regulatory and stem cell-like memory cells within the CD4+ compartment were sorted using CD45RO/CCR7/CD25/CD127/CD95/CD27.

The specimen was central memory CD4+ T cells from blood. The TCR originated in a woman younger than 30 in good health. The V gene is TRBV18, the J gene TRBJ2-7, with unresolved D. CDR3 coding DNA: TGTGCCAGCTCACCAGCAGCCGCCTACGAGCAGTACTTC. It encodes CASSPAAAYEQYF.